This TCR beta chain emerged from a study of neurological immune-mediated disorders. V lost 7 bases to trimming and J lost 6 bases; unmatched junction nucleotides: 7. CDR3 length: 13 amino acids. Germline V gene lookup returns CDR1 MNHNY and CDR2 SVGAGI (reference sequence). The making of cDNA relied on 5'RACE with 10-nucleotide random UMIs. MiXCR, run by TCRdb on the 5' RACE reads, gives a single entry per CDR3 protein. The sample shows 78,000 or so distinct CDR3 sequences, about 5.5% of them seen only once. This clonotype was counted ten times or more. V is TRBV6-6 and J is TRBJ1-1; TRBD1 matches at 8 bases. Sequenced input: PBMCs. The TCR comes from a woman aged 25 to 39 with multiple sclerosis. The CDR3 protein is CASTQGASAEAFF. Here the CDR3 DNA reads TGTGCCAGCACCCAGGGGGCATCCGCTGAAGCTTTCTTT.